This T cell receptor (beta chain) was sequenced in a study of cytomegalovirus exposure and HLA in healthy donors. As for the study in general: Earlier work reported 110 million or so unique TCR beta sequences from about 200 million T cells. When 398 donors were genotyped, roughly 82% of them were found to fall in the Caucasian-associated ancestry cluster. Inside one of the first data releases sat about 91 million unique TCRs taken from HLA-typed donors.

V lost 5 bases and J lost 7, with 11 bases in between. Germline assignment: CDR1 LNHDA and CDR2 SQIVND (reference sequence). The CDR3 length is 12 residues. Use of 60 Vbeta and 13 Jbeta primers characterized the PCR. Sequencing was performed with immunoSEQ multiplex PCR; in TCRdb, only in-frame clones are kept and a portion is missing. The sample records 150,000 to 200,000 clones, 80% to 90% being singletons. The sample consisted of PBMCs. The clonotype originates from a man younger than 30 in good health and CMV-seropositive. The chain links TRBV19 to TRBJ1-1; the D is unclear. The CDR3 loop reads CASSPNGLEAFF. DNA of the CDR3: TGTGCCAGTAGTCCAAACGGTCTTGAAGCTTTCTTT.